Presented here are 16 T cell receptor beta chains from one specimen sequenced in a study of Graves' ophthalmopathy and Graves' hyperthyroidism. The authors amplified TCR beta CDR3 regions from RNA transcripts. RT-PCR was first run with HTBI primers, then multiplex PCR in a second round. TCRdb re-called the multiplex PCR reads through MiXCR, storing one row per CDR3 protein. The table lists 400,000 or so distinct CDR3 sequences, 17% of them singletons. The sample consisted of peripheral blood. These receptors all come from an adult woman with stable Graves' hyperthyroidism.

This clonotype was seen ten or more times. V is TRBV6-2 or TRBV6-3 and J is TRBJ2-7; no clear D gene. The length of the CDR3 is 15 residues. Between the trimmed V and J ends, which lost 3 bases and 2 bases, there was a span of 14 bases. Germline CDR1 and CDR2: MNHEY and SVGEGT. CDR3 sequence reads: CASSYLPPSTYEQYF. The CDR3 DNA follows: TGTGCCAGCAGTTATCTCCCGCCAAGCACCTACGAGCAGTACTTC.

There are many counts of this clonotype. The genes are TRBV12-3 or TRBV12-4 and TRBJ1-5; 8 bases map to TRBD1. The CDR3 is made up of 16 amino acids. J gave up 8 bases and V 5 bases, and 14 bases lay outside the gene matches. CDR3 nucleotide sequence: TGTGCCAGCAGTATTTTCGACAGGGGAGTTGTGGAGCCCCAGCATTTT. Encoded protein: CASSIFDRGVVEPQHF.

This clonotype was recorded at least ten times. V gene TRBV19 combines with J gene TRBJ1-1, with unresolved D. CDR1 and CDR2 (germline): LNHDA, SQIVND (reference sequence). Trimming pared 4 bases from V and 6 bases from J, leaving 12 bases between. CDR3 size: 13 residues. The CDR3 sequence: CASSRGPPAEAFF. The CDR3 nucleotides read TGTGCCAGTAGTAGAGGACCCCCCGCTGAAGCTTTCTTT.

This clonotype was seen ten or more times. This CDR3 is CATSRVRYRGGFENIQYF. DNA for the CDR3: TGTGCCACCAGCAGAGTCCGGTACAGGGGCGGGTTTGAAAACATTCAGTACTTC. V gene TRBV15 combines with J gene TRBJ2-4, with 7 nucleotides matching TRBD1. The CDR3 is 18 residues long. In germline, CDR1 is LNHNV, CDR2 YYDKDF (reference sequence). V was clipped by 1 base and J by 5 bases; unmatched bases: 14.

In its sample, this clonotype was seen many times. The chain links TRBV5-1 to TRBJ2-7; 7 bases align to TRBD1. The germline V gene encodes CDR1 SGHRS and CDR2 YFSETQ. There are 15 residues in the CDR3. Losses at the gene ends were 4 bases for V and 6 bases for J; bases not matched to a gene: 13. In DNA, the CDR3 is TGCGCCAGCAGCCACGAAGTAGGACAGGATGGCGAGCAGTACTTC. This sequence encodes CASSHEVGQDGEQYF.

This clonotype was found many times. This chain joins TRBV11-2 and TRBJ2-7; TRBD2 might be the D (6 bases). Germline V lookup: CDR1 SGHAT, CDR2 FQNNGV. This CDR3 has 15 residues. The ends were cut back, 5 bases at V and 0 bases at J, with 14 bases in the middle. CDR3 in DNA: TGTGCCAGCAGCCTTAGGGACTCCAACTCCTACGAGCAGTACTTC. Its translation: CASSLRDSNSYEQYF. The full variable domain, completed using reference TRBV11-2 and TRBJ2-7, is EAGVAQSPRYKIIEKRQSVAFWCNPISGHATLYWYQQILGQGPKLLIQFQNNGVVDDSQLPKDRFSAERLKGVDSTLKIQPAKLEDSAVYLCASSLRDSNSYEQYFGPGTRLTVT.

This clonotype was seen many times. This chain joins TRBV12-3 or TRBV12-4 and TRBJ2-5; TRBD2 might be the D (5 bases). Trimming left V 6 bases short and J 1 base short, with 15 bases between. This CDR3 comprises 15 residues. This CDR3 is CASSRKSDFQETQYF. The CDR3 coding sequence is TGTGCCAGCAGCCGTAAGTCGGACTTCCAAGAGACCCAGTACTTC.

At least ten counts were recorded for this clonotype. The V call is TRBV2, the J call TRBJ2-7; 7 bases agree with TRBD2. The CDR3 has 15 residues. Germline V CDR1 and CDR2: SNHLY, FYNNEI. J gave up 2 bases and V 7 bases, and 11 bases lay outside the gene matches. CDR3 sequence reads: CASIFSGISAYEQYF. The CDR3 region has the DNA TGTGCCAGCATCTTCAGCGGGATAAGCGCCTACGAGCAGTACTTC.

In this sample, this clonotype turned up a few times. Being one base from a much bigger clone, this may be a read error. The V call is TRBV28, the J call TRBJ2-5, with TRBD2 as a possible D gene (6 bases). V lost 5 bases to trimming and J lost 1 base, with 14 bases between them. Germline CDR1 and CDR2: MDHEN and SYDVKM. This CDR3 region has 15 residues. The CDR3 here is CASSPGRRGQETQYF. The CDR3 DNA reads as TGTGCCAGCAGTCCGGGACGGCGGGGCCAAGAGACCCAGTACTTC.

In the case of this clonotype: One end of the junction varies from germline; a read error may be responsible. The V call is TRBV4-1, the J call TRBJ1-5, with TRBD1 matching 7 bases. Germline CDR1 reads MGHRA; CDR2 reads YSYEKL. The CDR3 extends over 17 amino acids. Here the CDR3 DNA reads TGCGCCAGCAGCCATGGCCGGGGACAGACTTCTCATCAGCCCCAGCATTTC. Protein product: CASSHGRGQTSHQPQHF.

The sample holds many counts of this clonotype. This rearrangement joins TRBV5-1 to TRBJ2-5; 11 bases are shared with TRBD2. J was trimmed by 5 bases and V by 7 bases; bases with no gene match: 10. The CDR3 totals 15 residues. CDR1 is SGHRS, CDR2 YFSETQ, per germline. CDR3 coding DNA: TGCGCCAGCTCCTTAGCGGGAGGGTCGAGGGAGACCCAGTACTTC. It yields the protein CASSLAGGSRETQYF.

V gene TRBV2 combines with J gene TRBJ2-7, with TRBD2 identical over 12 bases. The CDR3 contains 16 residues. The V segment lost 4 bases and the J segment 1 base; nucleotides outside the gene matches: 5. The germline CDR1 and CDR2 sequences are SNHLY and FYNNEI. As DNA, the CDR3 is TGTGCCAGCAGTGTGACTAGCGGGAGCAGATCCTACGAGCAGTACTTC. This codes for CASSVTSGSRSYEQYF.

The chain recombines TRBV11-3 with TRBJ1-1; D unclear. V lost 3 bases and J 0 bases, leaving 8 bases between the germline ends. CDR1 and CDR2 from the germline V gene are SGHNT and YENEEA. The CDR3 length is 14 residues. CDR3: CASSFTKLNTEAFF. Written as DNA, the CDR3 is TGTGCCAGCAGCTTTACTAAGTTGAACACTGAAGCTTTCTTT.

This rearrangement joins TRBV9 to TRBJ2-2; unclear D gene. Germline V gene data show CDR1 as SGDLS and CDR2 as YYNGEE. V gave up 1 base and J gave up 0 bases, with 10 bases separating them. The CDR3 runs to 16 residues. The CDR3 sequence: CASSVSSRANTGELFF. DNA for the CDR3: TGTGCCAGCAGCGTAAGCTCTAGGGCGAACACCGGGGAGCTGTTTTTT.

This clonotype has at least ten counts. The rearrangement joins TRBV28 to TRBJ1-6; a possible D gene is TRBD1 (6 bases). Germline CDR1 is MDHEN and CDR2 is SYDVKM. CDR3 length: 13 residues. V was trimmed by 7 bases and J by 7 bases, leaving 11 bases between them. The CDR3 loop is CASKGTTNSPLHF. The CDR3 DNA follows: TGTGCCAGCAAGGGGACAACAAATTCACCCCTCCACTTT.

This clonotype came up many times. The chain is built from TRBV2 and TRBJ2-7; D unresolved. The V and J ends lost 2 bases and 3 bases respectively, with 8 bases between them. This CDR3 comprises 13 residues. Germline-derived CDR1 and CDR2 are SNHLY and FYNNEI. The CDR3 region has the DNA TGTGCCAGCAGTGAACGGCGGAGCTACGAGCAGTACTTC. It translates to CASSERRSYEQYF.